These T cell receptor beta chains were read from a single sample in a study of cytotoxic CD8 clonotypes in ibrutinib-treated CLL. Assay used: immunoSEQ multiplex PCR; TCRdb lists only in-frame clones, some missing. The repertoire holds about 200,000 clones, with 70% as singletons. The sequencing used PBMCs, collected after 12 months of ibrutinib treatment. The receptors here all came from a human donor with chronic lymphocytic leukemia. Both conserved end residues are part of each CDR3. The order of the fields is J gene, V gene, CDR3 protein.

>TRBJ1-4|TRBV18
CASSPPGGLMKILFF
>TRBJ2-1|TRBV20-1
CSRDGYNEQFF
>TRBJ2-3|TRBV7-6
CASSPAFMGGGRTDTQYF
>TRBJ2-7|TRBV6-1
CASRGNWARRSEQYF
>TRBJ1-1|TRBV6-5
CASNPGTLNTEAFF
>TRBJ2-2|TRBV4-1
CASSQDRGRAGELFF
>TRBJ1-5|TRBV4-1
CASRHTGSNQPQHF
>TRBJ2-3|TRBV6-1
CASSVPRDFNSTDTQYF
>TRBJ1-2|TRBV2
CASSLTAYGYTF
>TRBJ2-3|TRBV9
CASSIRLAGSDTQYF
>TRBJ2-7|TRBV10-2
CASRARLAGALSPEYEQYF
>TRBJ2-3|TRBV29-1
CSTKTSTDTQYF
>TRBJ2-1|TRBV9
CASSPWRGNEQFF
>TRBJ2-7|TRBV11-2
CASSFLYEQYF
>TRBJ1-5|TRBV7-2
CASSLPGQGFQPQHF
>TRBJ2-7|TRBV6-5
CASSKMGQASYEQYF
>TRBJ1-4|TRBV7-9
CASSPGTGVDEKLFF
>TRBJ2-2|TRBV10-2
CASSRGTSGTGELFF
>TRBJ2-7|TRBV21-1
CASSSGRGHSGEQYF
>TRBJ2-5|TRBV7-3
CASSWTGKETQYF
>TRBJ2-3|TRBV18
CASSQGLAGSTDTQYF
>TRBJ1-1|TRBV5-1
CASRYTELNTEAFF
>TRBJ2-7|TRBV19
CASSHQGYEQYF
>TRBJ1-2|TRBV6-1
CASSRDGTYYGYTF
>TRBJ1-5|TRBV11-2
CASSWGSPNQPQHF
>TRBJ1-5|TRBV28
CASRGSGENQPQHF
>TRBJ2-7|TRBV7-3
CASSLPGTPSYEQYF
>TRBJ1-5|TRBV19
CASGGGGNQPQHF
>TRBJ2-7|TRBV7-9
CASSSDRRRPYEQYF
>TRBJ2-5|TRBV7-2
CASSLGLAGGETQYF
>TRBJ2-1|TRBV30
CAWSRRNEQFF
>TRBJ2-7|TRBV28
CASSPQGRLGDLPSEQYF
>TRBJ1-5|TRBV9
CASSVSTATGQPQHF
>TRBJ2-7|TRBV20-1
CSAPIYEQYF
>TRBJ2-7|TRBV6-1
CASSVRRWEQYF
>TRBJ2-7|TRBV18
CASSHSGRQMEQYF
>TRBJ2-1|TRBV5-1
CASSFMNEQFF
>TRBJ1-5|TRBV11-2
CASSGGPLNQPQHF
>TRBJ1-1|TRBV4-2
CASSQDQGRTEAFF
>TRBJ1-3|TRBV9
CASSKPPSGNTIYF
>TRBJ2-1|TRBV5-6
CASSFDYQAYNEQFF
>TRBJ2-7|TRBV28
CASSLLVSEQYF
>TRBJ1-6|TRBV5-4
CASSLGQAVSPLHF
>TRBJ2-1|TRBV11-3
CASSLEPTQGEQFF
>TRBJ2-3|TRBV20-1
CSARVAITQYF
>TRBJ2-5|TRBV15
CATSERLAETQYF
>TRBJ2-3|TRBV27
CASGWTGGVLTTDTQYF
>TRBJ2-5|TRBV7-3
CASSLTGLGEETQYF
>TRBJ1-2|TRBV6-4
CASSVRGTGGRYGYTF
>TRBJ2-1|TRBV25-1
CASTGTRKSYNEQFF
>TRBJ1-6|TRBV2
CASSARERALHF
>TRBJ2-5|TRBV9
CASSVASVYQETQYF
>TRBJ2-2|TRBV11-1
CASSLDGTGELFF
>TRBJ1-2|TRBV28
CATVQVNYGYTF
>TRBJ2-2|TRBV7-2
CASSHRSGRGAGELFF
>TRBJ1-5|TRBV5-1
CASRSGQGSNQPQHF
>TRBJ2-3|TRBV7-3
CASSLQAGRLTDTQYF
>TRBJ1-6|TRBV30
CAWRLTGRQGPLHF
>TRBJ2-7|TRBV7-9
CASSAGTGINEQYF